These T cell receptor beta chains were read from a single sample in a study of OX40 agonist ivuxolimab in advanced cancers. TCRdb's table, derived via immunoSEQ multiplex PCR, lists solely in-frame clones and lacks some. The table shows about 12,000 clones, with roughly 69% occurring only once. Material: CD4+ or CD8+ T cells sorted from blood, obtained in a trial of the OX40 agonist ivuxolimab. All receptors derive from an adult with an advanced solid tumor such as melanoma, head and neck, liver or kidney cancer. The CDR3 runs from the conserved cysteine through the conserved F or W. A D gene is named only where the DNA matches it firmly. Not every row has a clone size; where given, it reads once, few, many or a size class.

abundance | d_gene | j_gene | v_gene | CDR3nt | CDR3aa
few | - | TRBJ2-2 | TRBV5-8 | TGTGCCAGCAGCTTGTCCCCCCGGGCAGGACCCGGGGAGCTGTTTTTT | CASSLSPRAGPGELFF
- | - | TRBJ2-1 | TRBV5-1 | TGCGCCAGCAGCTATTCACAAGAGCAGTTCTTC | CASSYSQEQFF
few | - | TRBJ2-3 | TRBV10-3 | TGTGCCATCAGGAGGGGAGACGACACAGATACGCAGTATTTT | CAIRRGDDTDTQYF
- | - | TRBJ1-2 | TRBV7-3 | TGTGCCAGCAGCTCAGCCGGCGGGATCTATGGCTACACCTTC | CASSSAGGIYGYTF
- | - | TRBJ2-2 | TRBV7-9 | TGTGCCAGCAGCTTAGTCACCGGGGAGCTGTTTTTT | CASSLVTGELFF
- | TRBD2 | TRBJ2-1 | TRBV29-1 | TGCAGCGTTGAGACTAGCGGGAGGCCGTACAATGAGCAGTTCTTC | CSVETSGRPYNEQFF
- | - | TRBJ2-7 | TRBV6-5 | TGTGCCAGCAGTTACGATGGGGGCGAGCAGTACTTC | CASSYDGGEQYF
- | - | TRBJ2-1 | TRBV7-2 | TGTGCCAGCAGGACATCCTACAATGAGCAGTTCTTC | CASRTSYNEQFF
- | - | TRBJ2-2 | TRBV14 | TGTGCCAGCGGCCTCGAATCGAACACCGGGGAGCTGTTTTTT | CASGLESNTGELFF
- | TRBD1 | TRBJ1-2 | TRBV4-1 | TGCGCCAGCAGCCAGGGGGGAACAGGGGTTTTTAACTATGGCTACACCTTC | CASSQGGTGVFNYGYTF
- | TRBD1 | TRBJ2-7 | TRBV5-4 | TGTGCCAGCAGCCCGGACAGGGTAGACCACGAGCAGTACTTC | CASSPDRVDHEQYF
- | - | TRBJ1-4 | TRBV7-9 | TGTGCCAGCAGCCGCCGGGGTGCTAATGAAAAACTGTTTTTT | CASSRRGANEKLFF